This T cell receptor beta chain stems from a study of graft-versus-host responses after intestinal transplantation. Overall study context: Transplant recipients had multivisceral, liver-intestinal, or isolated intestinal grafts. Induction using anti-thymocyte globulin, followed by tacrolimus and steroids for two to four years, was given to all recipients.

Only one count was recorded for this clone. The antigen is undetermined. Study observations and caveats: Recipient-marrow GvH clones were detected, some having first appeared in ileum or blood. Patients who carried graft-donor T cell macrochimerism also had high graft-versus-host to host-versus-graft clonal ratios in their allografts.

CDR3 size: 19 residues. The germline gives CDR1 SEHNR, CDR2 FQNEAQ (reference sequence). The V gene end was trimmed by 5 bases and the J gene end by 9 bases; junction bases not matched to a gene: 22. Generated by immunoSEQ multiplex PCR, the TCRdb table keeps only in-frame clones and is missing some. The table has roughly 120,000 clones, over 85% seen once. Source: unstimulated CD4+ T cells sorted from spleen or lymph node cells, taken before transplant. This TCR came from a human donor who was the organ donor for an intestinal transplant. This chain links TRBV7-9 with TRBJ2-1; 10 positions agree with TRBD2. The CDR3 DNA reads as TGTGCCAGCAGCGTTAGTTGGGATTCTAGCGGGAGAATAAGAGGTGAGCAGTTCTTC. Translating it yields CASSVSWDSSGRIRGEQFF.